Each of the 24 T cell receptor beta chains below was sequenced from the same sample in a study of cytomegalovirus exposure and HLA in healthy donors. Primers: 60 Vbeta forward and 13 Jbeta reverse. Only in-frame clones appear in the TCRdb table, and some are missing; sequencing was by immunoSEQ multiplex PCR. The sample has 180,000 or so clones, 86% seen once; the top ten hold approximately 0.31%. The sequenced sample consisted of PBMCs. Receptor source: a woman aged 25-40 years in good health and CMV-seronegative.

This clone was observed once. The CDR3 protein is CASSRRTSDPYEQYF. CDR3 coding DNA: TGTGCCAGCAGTCGAAGGACTAGCGATCCCTACGAGCAGTACTTC. This chain uses TRBV7-9 with TRBJ2-7; TRBD2 aligns across 9 bases. This CDR3 has 15 amino acids. V lost 6 bases, J lost 2 bases, and 8 bases stayed unmatched. Per the germline V gene, CDR1 is SEHNR and CDR2 is FQNEAQ (reference sequence). Filled out from reference TRBV7-9 and TRBJ2-7, the complete variable domain reads DTGVSQNPRHKITKRGQNVTFRCDPISEHNRLYWYRQTLGQGPEFLTYFQNEAQLEKSRLLSDRFSAERPKGSFSTLEIQRTEQGDSAMYLCASSRRTSDPYEQYFGPGTRLTVT.

In DNA form, the CDR3 reads TGTGCCAGCAGCCTGGGACCGCCGAGGGGCACAGATACGCAGTATTTT. This gives the protein CASSLGPPRGTDTQYF. The V and J genes are TRBV5-6 and TRBJ2-3; TRBD1 or TRBD2 may be the D gene (5 bases each). V lost 4 bases to trimming and J lost 1 base, with 16 bases between them. Looked up from germline, CDR1 is SGHDT and CDR2 is YYEEEE. The CDR3 contains 16 residues.

DNA for the CDR3: TGCGCCAGCAGTGGGGCTGCAGATACGCAGTATTTT. Protein sequence: CASSGAADTQYF. The rearrangement uses TRBV10-1 and TRBJ2-3; D unclear. Trimming took off 4 bases at V and 4 bases at J, with 6 bases between the two ends. Germline CDR1 reads WNHNN; CDR2 reads SYGVQD (reference sequence). The CDR3 totals 12 residues.

This rearrangement joins TRBV15 to TRBJ2-1; unclear D gene. Deletions cut 4 bases from V and 7 bases from J, with 8 bases between. Germline loops: CDR1 LNHNV, CDR2 YYDKDF (reference sequence). This CDR3 spans 12 amino acids. CDR3 sequence: CATSKYRNEQFF. The CDR3 coding sequence is TGTGCCACCAGCAAGTATCGGAATGAGCAGTTCTTC.

The CDR3 sequence: CASSFGQVLHEQYF. The CDR3 coding sequence is TGTGCCAGCAGCTTCGGACAGGTCCTACACGAGCAGTACTTC. The rearrangement joins TRBV7-2 to TRBJ2-7; TRBD1 matches 7 bases. The germline gives CDR1 SGHTA, CDR2 FQGNSA. The CDR3 sequence is 14 residues long. Trimming took 3 bases from V and 5 from J; bases not matched to a gene: 7.

The V gene is TRBV5-4, the J gene TRBJ1-1; D is unclear. V shed 1 base and J shed 2 bases, with 9 bases lying between them. Germline lookup yields CDR1 SGHNT and CDR2 YYREEE (reference sequence). This CDR3 is built from 14 residues. The CDR3 region is CASSLLGGNTEAFF. In DNA form, the CDR3 reads TGTGCCAGCAGCTTGCTCGGAGGTAACACTGAAGCTTTCTTT. The full variable domain, completed using reference TRBV5-4 and TRBJ1-1, is ETGVTQSPTHLIKTRGQQVTLRCSSQSGHNTVSWYQQALGQGPQFIFQYYREEENGRGNFPPRFSGLQFPNYSSELNVNALELDDSALYLCASSLLGGNTEAFFGQGTRLTVV.

This rearrangement joins TRBV19 to TRBJ2-7; 9 nucleotides agree with TRBD1. The germline CDR1 and CDR2 sequences are LNHDA and SQIVND (reference sequence). The ends lost 6 bases at V and 2 bases at J; junction bases unmatched: 2. The CDR3 spans 13 residues. As DNA, the CDR3 is TGTGCCAGTAGCCGGGACAGGGCCTACGAGCAGTACTTC. Protein: CASSRDRAYEQYF.

This rearrangement joins TRBV2 to TRBJ2-5; D is undetermined. Germline loops: CDR1 SNHLY, CDR2 FYNNEI. The V end lost 7 bases, the J end lost 5 bases, and 14 bases lay between the germline ends. This CDR3 comprises 13 residues. CDR3: CASIRRIRETQYF. In DNA, the CDR3 is TGTGCCAGCATCAGGCGCATTAGGGAGACCCAGTACTTC.

The chain employs TRBV7-2 and TRBJ2-3; tentative D call: TRBD1 (5 bases). Germline loops: CDR1 SGHTA, CDR2 FQGNSA. V was trimmed by 3 bases and J by 0 bases, leaving 10 bases between them. The CDR3 covers 15 residues. The CDR3 region has the DNA TGTGCCAGCAGCTTTACACAGGCTAGCACAGATACGCAGTATTTT. Amino acid sequence: CASSFTQASTDTQYF.

CDR3 in DNA: TGTGCCAGCAGCAACCGACAGGGGATAGAGGGTGAGCAGTTCTTC. Translated, it gives CASSNRQGIEGEQFF. The chain links TRBV13 to TRBJ2-1; 8 bases map to TRBD1. Unmatched junction bases numbered 12, after V lost 5 bases and J lost 9 bases. The CDR3 is 15 amino acids. Germline loops: CDR1 PRHDT, CDR2 FYEKMQ (reference sequence).

The chain is built from TRBV7-6 and TRBJ2-7; 8 bases map to TRBD2. Looked up from germline, CDR1 is SGHVS and CDR2 is FNYEAQ. This CDR3 is built from 17 residues. The V segment lost 4 bases and the J segment 0 bases; nucleotides outside the gene matches: 11. This chain's CDR3 is CASSSSRALADSYEQYF. Here the CDR3 DNA reads TGTGCCAGCAGCTCATCTCGAGCACTAGCGGACTCCTACGAGCAGTACTTC.

The chain recombines TRBV18 with TRBJ2-6, with 7 bases matching TRBD1. This CDR3 comprises 18 residues. CDR1 is KGHSH, CDR2 LQKENI, per germline. The junction had 10 bases not matched to a gene; V was cut back by 3 bases and J by 2 bases. The CDR3 DNA follows: TGTGCCAGCTCACCTCGACAGGGTCTTATTACTGGGGCCAACGTCCTGACTTTC. Its protein is CASSPRQGLITGANVLTF.

This chain uses TRBV10-2 with TRBJ2-5, with 9 nucleotides matching TRBD2. Gene TRBJ2-7 matches the end of the DNA better, so the J call may be wrong. Germline V gives CDR1 WSHSY, CDR2 SAAADI. The CDR3 contains 16 residues. Here the CDR3 DNA reads TGCGCCAGCAGTGATCTCGGGACTAGCCCTGCCTACGAGCAGTACTTC. It is translated as CASSDLGTSPAYEQYF.

The rearrangement links TRBV29-1 to TRBJ1-1; no firm D call. Per the germline V gene, CDR1 is SQVTM and CDR2 is ANQGSEA. This CDR3 spans 9 amino acids. V dropped 7 bases and J dropped 6 bases, with 6 bases sitting between them. The CDR3, as DNA: TGCAGCGCGGGATCTGAAGCTTTCTTT. Its protein is CSAGSEAFF.

This rearrangement joins TRBV6-1 to TRBJ2-1; D might be TRBD2 (7 bases). The V end was cut by 3 bases, the J end by 6 bases, with 21 bases between. Germline loops: CDR1 MNHNS, CDR2 SASEGT. The CDR3 sequence is 17 residues long. CDR3 sequence: CASSETTRGRVFNEQFF. CDR3 bases: TGTGCCAGCAGTGAGACGACTAGGGGGAGGGTATTCAATGAGCAGTTCTTC.

This clone was recorded once. The CDR3 region has the DNA TGTGCCAGCAGCCAAGGGCGGGACGATTGGAACACCGGGGAGCTGTTTTTT. Its translation is CASSQGRDDWNTGELFF. The chain links TRBV4-2 to TRBJ2-2; perhaps TRBD2 as D (6 bases). Germline CDR1 reads LGHNA; CDR2 reads YNFKEQ. There are 17 residues in the CDR3. V was trimmed by 1 base and J by 1 base, leaving 13 bases between them.

The count of this clone is one. The V call is TRBV19, the J call TRBJ2-7, with TRBD1 identical over 8 bases. The CDR3 has 12 amino acids. Germline V lookup: CDR1 LNHDA, CDR2 SQIVND (reference sequence). Trimming at V came to 10 bases and at J to 5 bases, leaving 7 bases not matched to a gene. This CDR3 reads CATQGALNEQYF. Written as DNA, the CDR3 is TGTGCCACCCAGGGGGCGCTTAACGAGCAGTACTTC.

The chain joins TRBV7-9 to TRBJ2-1; TRBD1 aligns across 9 bases. Trimming took 5 bases from V and 1 from J; bases not matched to a gene: 6. The CDR3 is 16 amino acids. In germline, CDR1 is SEHNR, CDR2 FQNEAQ (reference sequence). Here the CDR3 reads CASSGGDRESYNEQFF. The DNA of the CDR3 is TGTGCCAGCAGCGGGGGGGACAGGGAATCCTACAATGAGCAGTTCTTC.

The chain is built from TRBV19 and TRBJ2-3, with 8 bases lining up with TRBD2. CDR3 size: 15 residues. Trimming removed 1 base from V and 3 bases from J; junction bases left unmatched: 3. Per germline, CDR1 LNHDA and CDR2 SQIVND (reference sequence). CDR3 loop: CASSIVSGKTDTQYF. As DNA, the CDR3 is TGTGCCAGTAGTATAGTTAGCGGGAAAACAGATACGCAGTATTTT.

V gene TRBV27 combines with J gene TRBJ1-1; TRBD1 might be the D (6 bases). This CDR3 is built from 15 residues. Germline V gene sequence: CDR1 MNHEY, CDR2 SMNVEV (reference sequence). The V gene lost 10 bases and the J gene lost 1 base, with 19 bases spanning the gap. Here the CDR3 reads CATYPQGWGNTEAFF. The CDR3 DNA is TGTGCCACTTACCCACAGGGTTGGGGGAACACTGAAGCTTTCTTT.

The chain couples TRBV7-9 to TRBJ1-2; D not resolved. This CDR3 is built from 14 residues. Germline-derived CDR1 and CDR2 are SEHNR and FQNEAQ (reference sequence). V lost 3 bases to trimming and J lost 0 bases, with 8 bases between them. CDR3 sequence reads: CASSLASANYGYTF. The CDR3 DNA sequence: TGTGCCAGCAGCTTGGCCTCAGCTAACTATGGCTACACCTTC. Full variable domain (remainder filled in from reference TRBV7-9 and TRBJ1-2): DTGVSQNPRHKITKRGQNVTFRCDPISEHNRLYWYRQTLGQGPEFLTYFQNEAQLEKSRLLSDRFSAERPKGSFSTLEIQRTEQGDSAMYLCASSLASANYGYTFGSGTRLTVV.

The chain has TRBV18 and TRBJ2-7; TRBD2 agrees at 14 bases. CDR1 is KGHSH and CDR2 is LQKENI in the germline V gene. The junction had 14 bases not matched to a gene; V was cut back by 6 bases and J by 7 bases. CDR3 length: 17 residues. The CDR3: CASSLGTSGSDRVEQYF. CDR3 bases: TGTGCCAGCTCGCTCGGGACTAGCGGGAGCGACAGGGTGGAGCAGTACTTC.

The chain carries TRBV7-3 and TRBJ2-1; TRBD2 matches at 9 bases. CDR1 is SGHTA and CDR2 is FQGTGA in the germline V gene. The CDR3 contains 16 residues. Trimming cost V 5 bases and J 3 bases; bases outside gene matches: 8. CDR3 protein: CASSPQAGGNYNEQFF. CDR3 in DNA: TGTGCCAGCAGCCCACAAGCGGGGGGAAACTACAATGAGCAGTTCTTC.

The V call is TRBV19, the J call TRBJ1-5, with 11 bases matching TRBD1. The V segment lost 7 bases and the J segment 5 bases; nucleotides outside the gene matches: 4. This CDR3 has 14 residues. Germline V CDR1 and CDR2: LNHDA, SQIVND (reference sequence). The CDR3 protein is CASIGQGAYQPQHF. In DNA, the CDR3 is TGTGCCAGTATAGGACAGGGGGCTTATCAGCCCCAGCATTTT.